The 3 T cell receptor beta chains in this list originate from one sample, sequenced in a study of OX40 agonist ivuxolimab in advanced cancers. Measured with immunoSEQ multiplex PCR; TCRdb has only the in-frame clones, and not every one. The profile covers under 80,000 clones, with roughly 91% appearing a single time and 1.5% to 2% taken by the ten largest. The sequencing here drew on CD4+ or CD8+ T cells sorted from blood, taken in a trial of the OX40 agonist ivuxolimab. The receptors were gathered from an adult with an advanced solid tumor such as melanoma, head and neck, liver or kidney cancer.

The gene calls are TRBV6-5 and TRBJ2-3; weak D call: TRBD1 (8 bases). CDR3 length equals 15 residues. Germline V CDR1 and CDR2: MNHEY, SVGAGI. Trimming pared 6 bases from V and 1 base from J, leaving 14 bases between. The CDR3 reads CASRGGTGRTDTQYF. The CDR3, as DNA: TGTGCCAGCAGGGGGGGGACAGGACGCACAGATACGCAGTATTTT.

The rearrangement links TRBV4-2 to TRBJ2-1; D is undetermined. This CDR3 has 12 amino acids. Germline-derived CDR1 and CDR2 are LGHNA and YNFKEQ. Trimming left V 1 base short and J 9 bases short, with 7 bases between. The CDR3 spells CASSQGYGEQFF. The CDR3 DNA reads TGTGCCAGCAGCCAAGGGTATGGTGAGCAGTTCTTC.

This clone was counted once. CDR3 nucleotides: TGTGCCAGCAGAAATACAGGGGGCTCTGGAAACACCATATATTTT. Protein product: CASRNTGGSGNTIYF. The V and J genes are TRBV28 and TRBJ1-3; 8 bases match TRBD1. The germline V gene has CDR1 MDHEN and CDR2 SYDVKM. The CDR3 sequence is 15 residues long. V was pared by 6 bases and J by 0 bases, with 4 bases of the junction left unmatched.